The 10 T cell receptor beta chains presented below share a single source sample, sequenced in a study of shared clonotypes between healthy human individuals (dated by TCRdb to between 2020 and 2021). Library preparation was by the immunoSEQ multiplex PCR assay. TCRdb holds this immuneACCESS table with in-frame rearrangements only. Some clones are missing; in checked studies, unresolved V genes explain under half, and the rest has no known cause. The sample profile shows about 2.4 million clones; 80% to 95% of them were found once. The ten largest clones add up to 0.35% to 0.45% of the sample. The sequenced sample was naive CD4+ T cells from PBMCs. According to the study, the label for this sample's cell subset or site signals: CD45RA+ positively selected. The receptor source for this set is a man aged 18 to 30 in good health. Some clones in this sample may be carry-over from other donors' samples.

The CDR3 region is CASSKSASRETQYF. The CDR3 bases are TGTGCCAGCAGCAAATCGGCGTCGCGGGAGACCCAGTACTTC. This chain joins TRBV21-1 and TRBJ2-5; the listed D gene, TRBD2, was not tested against the DNA. TRBV21-1 is shown as a pseudogene. This CDR3 comprises 14 residues.

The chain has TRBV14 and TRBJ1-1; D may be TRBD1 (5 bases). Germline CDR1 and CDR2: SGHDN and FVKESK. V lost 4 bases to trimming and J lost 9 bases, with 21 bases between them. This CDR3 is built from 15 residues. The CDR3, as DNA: TGTGCCAGCAGCCCCCGGGCGGGGCAGGGTGGAAAAGCTTTCTTT. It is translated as CASSPRAGQGGKAFF.

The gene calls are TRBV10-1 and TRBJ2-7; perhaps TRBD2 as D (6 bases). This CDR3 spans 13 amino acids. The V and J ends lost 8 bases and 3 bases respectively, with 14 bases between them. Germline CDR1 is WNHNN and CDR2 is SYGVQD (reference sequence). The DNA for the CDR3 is TGCGCCAGCGGTCGCGGGATGGTCTACGAGCAGTACTTC. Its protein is CASGRGMVYEQYF.

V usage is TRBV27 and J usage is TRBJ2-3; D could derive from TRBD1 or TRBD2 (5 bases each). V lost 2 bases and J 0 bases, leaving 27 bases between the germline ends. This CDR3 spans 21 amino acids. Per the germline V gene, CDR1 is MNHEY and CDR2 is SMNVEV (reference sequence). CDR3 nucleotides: TGTGCCAGCAGTTTACTCAGGCCTTTTTGGGGGAGAGGCGGTAGCACAGATACGCAGTATTTT. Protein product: CASSLLRPFWGRGGSTDTQYF.

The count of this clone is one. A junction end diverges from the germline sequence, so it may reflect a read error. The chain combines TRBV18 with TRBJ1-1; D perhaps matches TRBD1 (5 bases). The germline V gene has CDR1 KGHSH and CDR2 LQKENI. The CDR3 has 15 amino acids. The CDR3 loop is CANSPGTDKNTEAFF. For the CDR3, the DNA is TGTGCCAACTCACCTGGGACTGACAAGAACACTGAAGCTTTCTTT.

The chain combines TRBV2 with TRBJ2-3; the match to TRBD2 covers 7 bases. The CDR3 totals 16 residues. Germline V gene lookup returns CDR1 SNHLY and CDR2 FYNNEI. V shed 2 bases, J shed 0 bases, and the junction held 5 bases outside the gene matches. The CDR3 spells CASSEFPSGSTDTQYF. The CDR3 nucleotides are TGTGCCAGCAGTGAATTCCCTAGCGGAAGCACAGATACGCAGTATTTT.

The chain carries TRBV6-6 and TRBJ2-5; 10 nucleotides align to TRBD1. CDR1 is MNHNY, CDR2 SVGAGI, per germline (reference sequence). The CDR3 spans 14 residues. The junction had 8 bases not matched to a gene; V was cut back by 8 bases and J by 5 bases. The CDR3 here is CASSSTGGAETQYF. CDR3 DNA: TGTGCCAGCTCTTCGACAGGGGGCGCCGAGACCCAGTACTTC.

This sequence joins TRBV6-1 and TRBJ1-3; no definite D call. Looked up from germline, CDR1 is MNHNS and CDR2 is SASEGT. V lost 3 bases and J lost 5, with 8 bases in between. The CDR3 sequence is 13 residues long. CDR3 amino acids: CASSERPRNTIYF. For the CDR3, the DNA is TGTGCCAGCAGTGAGAGGCCAAGAAACACCATATATTTT.

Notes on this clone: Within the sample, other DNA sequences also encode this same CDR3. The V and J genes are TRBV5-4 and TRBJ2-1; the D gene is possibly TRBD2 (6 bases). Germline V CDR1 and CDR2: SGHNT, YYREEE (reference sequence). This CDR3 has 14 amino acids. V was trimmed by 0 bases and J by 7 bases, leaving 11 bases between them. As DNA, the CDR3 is TGTGCCAGCAGCTTGGGGACCGGAGGGAATGAGCAGTTCTTC. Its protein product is CASSLGTGGNEQFF.

CDR3 loop: CASSMASGESYEQYF. DNA for the CDR3: TGTGCCAGTAGTATGGCTAGCGGGGAGTCCTACGAGCAGTACTTC. The V and J genes are TRBV19 and TRBJ2-7; 9 nucleotides match TRBD2. The CDR3 sequence is 15 residues long. V lost 3 bases and J lost 1; bases outside the gene matches: 4. Germline CDR1 reads LNHDA; CDR2 reads SQIVND (reference sequence).